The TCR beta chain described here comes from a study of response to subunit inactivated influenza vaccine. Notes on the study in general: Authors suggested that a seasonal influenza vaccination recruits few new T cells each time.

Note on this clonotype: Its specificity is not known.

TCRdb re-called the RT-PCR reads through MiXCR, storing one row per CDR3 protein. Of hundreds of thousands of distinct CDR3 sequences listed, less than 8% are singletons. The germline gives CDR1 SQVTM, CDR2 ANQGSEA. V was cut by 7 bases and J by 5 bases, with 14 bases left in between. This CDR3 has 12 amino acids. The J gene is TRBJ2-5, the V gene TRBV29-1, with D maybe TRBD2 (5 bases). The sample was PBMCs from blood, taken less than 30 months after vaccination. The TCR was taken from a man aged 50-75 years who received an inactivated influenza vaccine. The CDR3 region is CSGISGGETQYF. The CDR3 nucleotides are TGCAGCGGCATATCGGGCGGGGAGACCCAGTACTTC.